This T cell receptor (beta chain) was obtained from a study of OX40 agonist ivuxolimab in advanced cancers. Overall study context: In this cohort, patients received ivuxolimab, an agonistic anti-OX40 (CD134) antibody. Partial responses were recorded for three patients, including one with hepatocellular carcinoma and two with cutaneous melanoma. At around 81% male, the cohort had a mean age of about 60 years, ranging from about 23 to 79.

Libraries were prepared by immunoSEQ multiplex PCR; TCRdb keeps only in-frame clonotypes and omits some of them. The repertoire has some 99,000 clones, about 90% of them found once; the top ten carry about 1.5%. The CDR3 is made up of 14 amino acids. The germline V gene encodes CDR1 SGHTA and CDR2 FQGNSA. Trimming took 5 bases from V and 2 from J, leaving 12 bases between them. The rearrangement uses TRBV7-2 and TRBJ2-5, with D possibly matching TRBD1 (5 bases). The source of this sequence is an adult with an advanced solid tumor such as melanoma, head and neck, liver or kidney cancer. Source: CD4+ or CD8+ T cells sorted from blood, taken in a trial of the OX40 agonist ivuxolimab. The CDR3 spells CASSPQTGQETQYF. The CDR3 coding sequence is TGTGCCAGCAGCCCTCAAACAGGACAAGAGACCCAGTACTTC.